The rows below give T cell receptor beta chains drawn from one sample of a study of blood T cell repertoires in COVID-19. The repertoire was sequenced with immunoSEQ multiplex PCR; TCRdb's copy has only in-frame clones and lacks some. The sample lists some 73,000 clones, approximately 92% occurring once. Sequencing used peripheral blood. These TCRs come from a human donor in a cohort sampled during active COVID-19. The CDR3 runs from the conserved cysteine through the conserved F or W.

>TRBV19
CASSIGGVGTGELFF
>TRBV12-5
CASGSNLGLAGGFTDTQYF
>TRBV18
CASSLGQVTTGELFF
>TRBV9
CASSQVTGYNSPLHF
>TRBV3-1/TRBV3-2
CASSRREGSTEAFF
>TRBV18
CASSPQEGQAYSYEQYF
>TRBV5-4
CASSWTSVFTDTQYF
>TRBV11-2
CASSLDLTRQYF
>TRBV7-6
CASSRPGRGGSGFQETQYF
>TRBV7-2
CASSPFPRGPNQPQHF
>TRBV18
CASSPKGQPNTGELFF
>TRBV18
CASSPPGLWGETQYF
>TRBV19
CASSNFYQGDTQYF
>TRBV12-5
CASGLVQEAYEQYF
>TRBV5-1
CASSPIQTGQNTEAFF
>TRBV6-1
CASSDRLAGFNQPQHF
>TRBV5-1
CASSLQDRANTGELFF
>TRBV2
CASRQGLESTEAFF
>TRBV5-1
CASSFTTGPQEQFF
>TRBV19
CASSISDRANTEAFF
>TRBV5-1
CASSRGYSGNTGELFF
>TRBV18
CASSPGQVRSDTQYF
>TRBV19
CASSPRQGWGQGFPHEKLFF
>TRBV12-3/TRBV12-4
CASMWTSVNIQYF
>TRBV7-9
CASSLAVGGSTDTQYF
>TRBV27
CASSNRGVDEQYF
>TRBV28
CASTLSGGNEQFF
>TRBV7-6
CASSSRPTDSGNTIYF
>TRBV12-3/TRBV12-4
CASSSFGPLYF
>TRBV6-4
CASSRTAGDFSYNEQFF
>TRBV6-6
CASSYSPEKHSYEQYF
>TRBV18
CASSRGGEETQYF
>TRBV20-1
CSLEAQETQYF
>TRBV6-5
CASSLTGGGQPQHF
>TRBV5-4
CASSQAARGNLADTQYF
>TRBV6-1
CASSGEGQARGANVLTF
>TRBV5-1
CASSSGTGVSKNGYTF
>TRBV27
CASSLSWGVVSDTQYF
>TRBV18
CASSPSSGGTLTDTQYF
>TRBV6-5
CASSSLGGGLYNEQFF
>TRBV3-1/TRBV3-2
CASSQGARTEAFF
>TRBV3-1/TRBV3-2
CASSRGLNYEQYF
>TRBV21-1
CASSRRAGGEDFTEAFF
>TRBV5-1
CASRRELSTDTQYF
>TRBV10-3
CAISDQNYEQYF
>TRBV5-1
CASQDYNSPLHF
>TRBV15
CATSLTPLANYGYTF
>TRBV11-2
CASSPSRTSTTNEKLFF
>TRBV6-5
CASRTDTLGNTEAFF
>TRBV2
CASSINYEQYF
>TRBV28
CASRSGTGSAKYF
>TRBV18
CASSPPGETQYF
>TRBV11-2
CASSPHRGYQPQHF